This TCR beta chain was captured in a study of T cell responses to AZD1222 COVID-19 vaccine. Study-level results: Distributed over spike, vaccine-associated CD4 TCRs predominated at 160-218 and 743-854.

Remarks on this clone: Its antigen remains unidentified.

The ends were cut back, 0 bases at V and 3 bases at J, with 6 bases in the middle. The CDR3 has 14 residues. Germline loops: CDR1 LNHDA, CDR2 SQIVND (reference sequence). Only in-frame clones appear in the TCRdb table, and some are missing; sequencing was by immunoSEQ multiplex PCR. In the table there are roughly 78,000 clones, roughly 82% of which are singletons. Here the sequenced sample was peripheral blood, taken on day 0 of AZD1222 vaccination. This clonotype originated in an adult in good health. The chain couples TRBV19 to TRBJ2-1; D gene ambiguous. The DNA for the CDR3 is TGTGCCAGTAGTATAGAGAGCATCTACAATGAGCAGTTCTTC. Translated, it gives CASSIESIYNEQFF.